These 10 T cell receptor beta chains were sequenced from one sample in a study of cytomegalovirus exposure and HLA in healthy donors. It was with 60 Vbeta and 13 Jbeta primers that the PCR ran. Libraries were prepared by immunoSEQ multiplex PCR; TCRdb keeps only in-frame clonotypes and omits some of them. The sample gives around 72,000 clones, around 64% of which show up once; 20% to 25% is in the top ten. Sequenced material: PBMCs. The receptor set was obtained from a man between 35 and 55 years old in good health and CMV-seropositive.

This sequence joins TRBV9 and TRBJ1-2, with D perhaps TRBD1 (5 bases). V was trimmed by 0 bases and J by 3 bases, leaving 15 bases between them. The V gene's germline CDR1 is SGDLS and CDR2 YYNGEE. This CDR3 region has 16 residues. CDR3 DNA sequence: TGTGCCAGCAGCGTAGTAGCACAAGCAGGGTACTATGGCTACACCTTC. It is translated as CASSVVAQAGYYGYTF. The variable domain in full, with the rest retrieved from reference TRBV9 and TRBJ1-2, is DSGVTQTPKHLITATGQRVTLRCSPRSGDLSVYWYQQSLDQGLQFLIQYYNGEERAKGNILERFSAQQFPDLHSELNLSSLELGDSALYFCASSVVAQAGYYGYTFGSGTRLTVV.

The gene calls are TRBV7-2 and TRBJ2-1; maybe TRBD1 (6 bases). The V end lost 5 bases, the J end lost 12 bases, and 17 bases lay between the germline ends. The CDR3 consists of 13 residues. Germline loops: CDR1 SGHTA, CDR2 FQGNSA. CDR3 nucleotides: TGTGCCAGCAGCGCTAGACAGGAGTTCGTGCAGTTCTTC. It yields the protein CASSARQEFVQFF.

This chain joins TRBV30 and TRBJ2-7, with D maybe TRBD1 (5 bases). CDR3 length equals 14 residues. From germline, CDR1 is GTSNPN and CDR2 SVGIG (reference sequence). The ends were cut back, 3 bases at V and 0 bases at J, with 12 bases in the middle. The CDR3 nucleotides read TGTGCCTGGAGCAGCCCAGGGTTCTCCTACGAGCAGTACTTC. This sequence encodes CAWSSPGFSYEQYF.

J is TRBJ2-1 and V is TRBV19; 12 bases fit TRBD2. Germline CDR1 LNHDA, CDR2 SQIVND (reference sequence). With 3 bases clipped from V and 9 bases from J, the junction kept 3 bases outside the gene matches. The CDR3 extends over 14 amino acids. CDR3 DNA sequence: TGTGCCAGTAGTATTCTAGCGGGGGGGCCTGAGCAGTTCTTC. The encoded protein is CASSILAGGPEQFF.

The chain has TRBV7-8 and TRBJ1-5, with 8 nucleotides matching TRBD1. CDR1 is SGHVS and CDR2 is FQNEAQ in the germline V gene. This CDR3 comprises 14 residues. V lost 1 base and J lost 7; bases outside the gene matches: 3. The chain's CDR3 is CASSLGQGIQPQHF. DNA for the CDR3: TGTGCCAGCAGCTTAGGACAGGGGATCCAGCCCCAGCATTTT.

DNA of the CDR3: TGCGCCAGCAGCTATGACCCCGGGACAGGGCGGAATGGCTACACCTTC. This gives the protein CASSYDPGTGRNGYTF. The chain recombines TRBV5-1 with TRBJ1-2; the match to TRBD1 covers 9 bases. With V trimmed by 3 bases and J by 6 bases, 12 bases remained unmatched. The CDR3 spans 16 residues. The germline V gene encodes CDR1 SGHRS and CDR2 YFSETQ.

J is TRBJ2-3 and V is TRBV7-9; 8 nucleotides match TRBD2. V dropped 4 bases and J dropped 0; count of bases not matched to a gene: 15. The CDR3 has 19 amino acids. Germline loops: CDR1 SEHNR, CDR2 FQNEAQ (reference sequence). CDR3 loop: CASSSERGRLRSSTDTQYF. In nucleotides, the CDR3 is TGTGCCAGCAGCTCGGAGCGGGGGCGCCTCCGCTCTAGCACAGATACGCAGTATTTT.

The rearrangement links TRBV28 to TRBJ1-5; D unclear. CDR1 MDHEN and CDR2 SYDVKM come from the germline V gene. The V and J ends lost 3 bases and 7 bases respectively, with 16 bases between them. The CDR3 covers 15 residues. In nucleotides, the CDR3 is TGTGCCAGCAGTTTCATTGAGGGCTCGGAACAGCCCCAGCATTTT. This sequence encodes CASSFIEGSEQPQHF. Complete variable domain (other parts from reference TRBV28 and TRBJ1-5): DVKVTQSSRYLVKRTGEKVFLECVQDMDHENMFWYRQDPGLGLRLIYFSYDVKMKEKGDIPEGYSVSREKKERFSLILESASTNQTSMYLCASSFIEGSEQPQHFGDGTRLSIL.

This clone showed up just once. The chain uses TRBV9 and TRBJ1-6; perhaps TRBD1 as D (5 bases). The length of the CDR3 is 18 residues. The germline CDR1 and CDR2 sequences are SGDLS and YYNGEE. Trimming pared 3 bases from V and 0 bases from J, leaving 16 bases between. CDR3 loop: CASSATAVTPSYNSPLHF. CDR3 nucleotides: TGTGCCAGCAGCGCGACAGCCGTCACACCCTCCTATAATTCACCCCTCCACTTT.

This clone occurred once. The V call is TRBV28, the J call TRBJ1-2; D is unresolved. The length of the CDR3 is 13 residues. Looked up from germline, CDR1 is MDHEN and CDR2 is SYDVKM. Deletions cut 9 bases from V and 2 bases from J, with 13 bases between. CDR3 sequence: CASETVRNYGYTF. The CDR3 DNA reads TGTGCCAGTGAAACTGTCAGGAACTATGGCTACACCTTC.